The text below deals with one TCR beta chain. Germline V gene lookup returns CDR1 LNHNV and CDR2 YYDKDF (reference sequence). V lost 4 bases, J lost 7 bases, and 13 bases stayed unmatched. CDR3 size: 16 residues. The protocol was immunoSEQ multiplex PCR, while the TCRdb copy is restricted to in-frame clones and leaves out a portion. This table holds approximately 320,000 clones, over 75% found once. The sample originates from a study of blood T cell repertoires in COVID-19. Study context: PBMCs, B-cell-depleted T cells, or T cells were the source of the cDNA or gDNA that made up the material.

The receptor was derived from a human donor in a cohort sampled during active COVID-19. Sequencing input: peripheral blood. The V and J genes are TRBV15 and TRBJ1-2, with 9 positions matching TRBD1. The CDR3 sequence is CATSTTLDRGRIGYTF. CDR3 sequence (DNA): TGTGCCACCAGCACAACCCTAGACAGGGGGAGGATTGGCTACACCTTC.